Listed below are T cell receptor beta chains from one sample, sequenced in a study of response to subunit inactivated influenza vaccine. A single record per CDR3 protein comes from TCRdb applying MiXCR to the RT-PCR reads. The sample includes around 710,000 distinct CDR3 sequences, around 13% of them seen just once. The sample was PBMCs from blood, taken 14 to 15 days before vaccination. Receptors originate from a man over 45 who received an inactivated influenza vaccine. CDR3s include the opening cysteine and the closing phenylalanine or tryptophan. The order of the fields is D gene, clone size, J gene, V gene, CDR3 protein, CDR3 DNA. A D gene is named only where the DNA matches it firmly. Clone size appears in some rows only: once, few, many, or a class for an expanded clone.

D gene: .
clone size: many
J gene: TRBJ2-2
V gene: TRBV7-9
CDR3 protein: CASSLASGNTGELFF
CDR3 DNA: TGTGCCAGCAGCTTAGCGAGCGGGAACACCGGGGAGCTGTTTTTT

D gene: TRBD2
clone size: .
J gene: TRBJ2-1
V gene: TRBV12-3/TRBV12-4
CDR3 protein: CASSMAPLAAGEQFF
CDR3 DNA: TGTGCCAGCAGTATGGCCCCACTAGCGGCAGGTGAGCAGTTCTTC

D gene: .
clone size: .
J gene: TRBJ2-1
V gene: TRBV27
CDR3 protein: CASRSLQGWVYNEQFF
CDR3 DNA: TGTGCCAGCAGGAGCCTACAGGGCTGGGTTTACAATGAGCAGTTCTTC

D gene: TRBD2
clone size: .
J gene: TRBJ2-3
V gene: TRBV6-5
CDR3 protein: CASSYSSGSPGTDTQYF
CDR3 DNA: TGTGCCAGCAGTTACTCAAGCGGGAGCCCGGGCACAGATACGCAGTATTTT

D gene: .
clone size: .
J gene: TRBJ2-1
V gene: TRBV9
CDR3 protein: CASSVAQRPDNEQFF
CDR3 DNA: TGTGCCAGCAGCGTAGCTCAGAGGCCGGACAATGAGCAGTTCTTC

D gene: TRBD2
clone size: few
J gene: TRBJ2-3
V gene: TRBV6-5
CDR3 protein: CASSYYRTSGTSTDTQYF
CDR3 DNA: TGTGCCAGCAGTTACTATCGGACTAGCGGAACTAGCACAGATACGCAGTATTTT

D gene: .
clone size: .
J gene: TRBJ2-5
V gene: TRBV28
CDR3 protein: CASTLGGVQETQYF
CDR3 DNA: TGTGCCAGCACCCTCGGGGGAGTCCAAGAGACCCAGTACTTC

D gene: TRBD1
clone size: .
J gene: TRBJ1-1
V gene: TRBV27
CDR3 protein: CASSSPGQGITEAFF
CDR3 DNA: TGTGCCAGCAGTTCCCCGGGACAGGGGATAACTGAAGCTTTCTTT

D gene: .
clone size: few
J gene: TRBJ2-7
V gene: TRBV9
CDR3 protein: CASSPRTDVYEQYF
CDR3 DNA: TGTGCCAGCAGCCCAAGGACTGACGTTTACGAGCAGTACTTC

D gene: .
clone size: .
J gene: TRBJ1-1
V gene: TRBV20-1
CDR3 protein: CSARDIARGFNTEAFF
CDR3 DNA: TGCAGTGCTAGAGACATTGCCAGGGGCTTCAACACTGAAGCTTTCTTT

D gene: TRBD1
clone size: .
J gene: TRBJ2-3
V gene: TRBV20-1
CDR3 protein: CSARVRGRVGDTQYF
CDR3 DNA: TGCAGTGCTAGAGTCAGGGGGCGCGTCGGAGATACGCAGTATTTT

D gene: .
clone size: .
J gene: TRBJ2-5
V gene: TRBV20-1
CDR3 protein: CSASSGVQETQYF
CDR3 DNA: TGCAGTGCCTCCTCAGGGGTGCAAGAGACCCAGTACTTC

D gene: .
clone size: few
J gene: TRBJ2-7
V gene: TRBV4-3
CDR3 protein: CASSQEAKQGTYEQYF
CDR3 DNA: TGCGCCAGCAGCCAAGAGGCCAAACAAGGTACCTACGAGCAGTACTTC

D gene: .
clone size: .
J gene: TRBJ2-7
V gene: TRBV4-2
CDR3 protein: CASSQALVYEQYF
CDR3 DNA: TGTGCCAGCAGCCAAGCACTCGTCTACGAGCAGTACTTC

D gene: .
clone size: few
J gene: TRBJ2-2
V gene: TRBV15
CDR3 protein: CATSKMQGNPGELFF
CDR3 DNA: TGTGCCACCAGCAAAATGCAGGGAAACCCCGGGGAGCTGTTTTTT

D gene: .
clone size: few
J gene: TRBJ1-1
V gene: TRBV24-1
CDR3 protein: CAPKAGEAFF
CDR3 DNA: TGTGCCCCCAAGGCAGGTGAAGCTTTCTTT

D gene: .
clone size: few
J gene: TRBJ2-2
V gene: TRBV28
CDR3 protein: CASSRHANTGELFF
CDR3 DNA: TGTGCCAGCAGCCGTCACGCCAACACCGGGGAGCTGTTTTTT

D gene: .
clone size: .
J gene: TRBJ1-3
V gene: TRBV3-1
CDR3 protein: CASSQHGRSREDTIYF
CDR3 DNA: TGTGCCAGCAGCCAACACGGGAGATCGAGGGAAGACACCATATATTTT

D gene: TRBD1
clone size: .
J gene: TRBJ2-7
V gene: TRBV20-1
CDR3 protein: CSAERDRGYEQYF
CDR3 DNA: TGCAGTGCTGAACGGGACAGGGGCTACGAGCAGTACTTC

D gene: TRBD1
clone size: few
J gene: TRBJ2-3
V gene: TRBV27
CDR3 protein: CASSLSGTGTGYTQYF
CDR3 DNA: TGTGCCAGCAGTTTATCCGGGACAGGGACGGGGTATACGCAGTATTTT

D gene: .
clone size: many
J gene: TRBJ2-4
V gene: TRBV12-3/TRBV12-4
CDR3 protein: CASRAHRDIQYF
CDR3 DNA: TGTGCCAGCAGGGCCCATAGGGACATTCAGTACTTC

D gene: .
clone size: many
J gene: TRBJ1-1
V gene: TRBV14
CDR3 protein: CASSQDRIGAFF
CDR3 DNA: TGTGCCAGCAGCCAAGATAGGATAGGAGCTTTCTTT

D gene: TRBD2
clone size: .
J gene: TRBJ2-7
V gene: TRBV7-9
CDR3 protein: CASSLEGLAGPQNF
CDR3 DNA: TGTGCCAGCAGCTTAGAGGGACTAGCGGGCCCGCAGAACTTC

D gene: .
clone size: .
J gene: TRBJ2-5
V gene: TRBV11-2
CDR3 protein: CASSSSAVQETQYF
CDR3 DNA: TGTGCCAGCAGCTCCTCCGCAGTCCAAGAGACCCAGTACTTC

D gene: .
clone size: .
J gene: TRBJ2-2
V gene: TRBV18
CDR3 protein: CASSPSSGRRTGELFF
CDR3 DNA: TGTGCCAGCTCACCATCATCAGGGAGGAGAACCGGGGAGCTGTTTTTT

D gene: .
clone size: .
J gene: TRBJ1-1
V gene: TRBV29-1
CDR3 protein: CSVEGGRGVEAFF
CDR3 DNA: TGCAGCGTTGAGGGGGGGCGAGGAGTTGAAGCTTTCTTT

D gene: .
clone size: few
J gene: TRBJ1-1
V gene: TRBV7-6
CDR3 protein: CASSLHRQFFAEAFF
CDR3 DNA: TGTGCCAGCAGCTTACATCGACAGTTTTTCGCTGAAGCTTTCTTT

D gene: .
clone size: many
J gene: TRBJ2-1
V gene: TRBV29-1
CDR3 protein: CSVEGVAADNNEQFF
CDR3 DNA: TGCAGCGTTGAGGGGGTAGCGGCCGACAACAATGAGCAGTTCTTC

D gene: .
clone size: few
J gene: TRBJ2-7
V gene: TRBV29-1
CDR3 protein: CSVVTGHYEQYF
CDR3 DNA: TGCAGCGTTGTAACAGGCCACTACGAGCAGTACTTC

D gene: .
clone size: few
J gene: TRBJ1-1
V gene: TRBV20-1
CDR3 protein: CRADRLNTEAFF
CDR3 DNA: TGCAGGGCCGACAGACTGAACACTGAAGCTTTCTTT

D gene: TRBD2
clone size: .
J gene: TRBJ2-3
V gene: TRBV11-2
CDR3 protein: CASSLVAGGLAGGLDTQYF
CDR3 DNA: TGTGCCAGCAGCTTAGTAGCGGGCGGGCTAGCGGGGGGATTAGATACGCAGTATTTT